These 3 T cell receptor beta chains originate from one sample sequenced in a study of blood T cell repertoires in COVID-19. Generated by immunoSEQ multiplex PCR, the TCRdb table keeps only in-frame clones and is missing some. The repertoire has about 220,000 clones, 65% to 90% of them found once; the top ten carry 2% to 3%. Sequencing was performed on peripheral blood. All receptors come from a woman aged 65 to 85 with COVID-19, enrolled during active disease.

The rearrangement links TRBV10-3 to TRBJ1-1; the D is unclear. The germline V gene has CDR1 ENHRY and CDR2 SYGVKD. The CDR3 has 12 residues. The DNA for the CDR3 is TGTGTCTCGAGCCCAGGGAACACTGAAGCTTTCTTT. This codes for CVSSPGNTEAFF.

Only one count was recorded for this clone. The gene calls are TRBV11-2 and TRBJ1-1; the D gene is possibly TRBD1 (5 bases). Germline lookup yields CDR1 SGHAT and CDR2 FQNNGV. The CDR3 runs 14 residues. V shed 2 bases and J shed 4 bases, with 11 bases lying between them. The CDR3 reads CASSLQGSTTEAFF. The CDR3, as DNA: TGTGCCAGCAGCTTACAGGGCAGTACCACTGAAGCTTTCTTT. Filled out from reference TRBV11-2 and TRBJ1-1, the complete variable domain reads EAGVAQSPRYKIIEKRQSVAFWCNPISGHATLYWYQQILGQGPKLLIQFQNNGVVDDSQLPKDRFSAERLKGVDSTLKIQPAKLEDSAVYLCASSLQGSTTEAFFGQGTRLTVV.

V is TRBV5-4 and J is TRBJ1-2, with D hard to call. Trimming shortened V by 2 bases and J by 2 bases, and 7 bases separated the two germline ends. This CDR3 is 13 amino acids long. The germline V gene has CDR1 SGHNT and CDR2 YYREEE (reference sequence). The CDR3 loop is CASSFEKNYGYTF. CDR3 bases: TGTGCCAGCAGCTTCGAGAAAAACTATGGCTACACCTTC. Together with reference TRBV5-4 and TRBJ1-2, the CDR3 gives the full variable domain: ETGVTQSPTHLIKTRGQQVTLRCSSQSGHNTVSWYQQALGQGPQFIFQYYREEENGRGNFPPRFSGLQFPNYSSELNVNALELDDSALYLCASSFEKNYGYTFGSGTRLTVV.